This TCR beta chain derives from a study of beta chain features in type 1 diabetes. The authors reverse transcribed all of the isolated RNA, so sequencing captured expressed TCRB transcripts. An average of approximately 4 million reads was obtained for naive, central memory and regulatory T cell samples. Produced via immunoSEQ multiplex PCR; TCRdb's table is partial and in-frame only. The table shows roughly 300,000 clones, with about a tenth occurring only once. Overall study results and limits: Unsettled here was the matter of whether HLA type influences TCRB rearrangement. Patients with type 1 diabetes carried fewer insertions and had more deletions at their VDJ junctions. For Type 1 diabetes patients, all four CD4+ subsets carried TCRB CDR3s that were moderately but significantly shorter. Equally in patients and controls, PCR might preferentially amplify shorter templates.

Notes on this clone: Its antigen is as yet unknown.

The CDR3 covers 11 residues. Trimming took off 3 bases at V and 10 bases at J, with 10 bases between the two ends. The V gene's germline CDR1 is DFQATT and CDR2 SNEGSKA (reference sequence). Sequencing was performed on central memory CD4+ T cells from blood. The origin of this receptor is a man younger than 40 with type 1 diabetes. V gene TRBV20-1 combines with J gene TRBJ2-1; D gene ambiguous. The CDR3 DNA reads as TGCAGTGCTAGGCTACTCGAAGAGCAGTTCTTC. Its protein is CSARLLEEQFF.